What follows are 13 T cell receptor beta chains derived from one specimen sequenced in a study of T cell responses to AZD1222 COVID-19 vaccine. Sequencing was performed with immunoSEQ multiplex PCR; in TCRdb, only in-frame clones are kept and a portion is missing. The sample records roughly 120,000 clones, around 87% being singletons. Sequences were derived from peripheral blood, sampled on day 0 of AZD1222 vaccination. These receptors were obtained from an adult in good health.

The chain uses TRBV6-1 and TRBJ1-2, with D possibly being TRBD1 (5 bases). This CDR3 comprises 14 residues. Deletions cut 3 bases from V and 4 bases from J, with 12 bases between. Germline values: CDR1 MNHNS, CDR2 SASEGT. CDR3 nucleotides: TGTGCCAGCAGTGATTACGGGACCCCCTATGGCTACACCTTC. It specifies CASSDYGTPYGYTF.

The CDR3 DNA reads TGTGCCACCAGCGGGGACCTGGGTTACGAGCAGTACTTC. It yields the protein CATSGDLGYEQYF. The chain joins TRBV15 to TRBJ2-7; the D gene could be TRBD1 or TRBD2 (5 bases each). CDR1 is LNHNV and CDR2 is YYDKDF in the germline V gene (reference sequence). V was clipped by 5 bases and J by 4 bases, with 12 bases between them. There are 13 residues in the CDR3.

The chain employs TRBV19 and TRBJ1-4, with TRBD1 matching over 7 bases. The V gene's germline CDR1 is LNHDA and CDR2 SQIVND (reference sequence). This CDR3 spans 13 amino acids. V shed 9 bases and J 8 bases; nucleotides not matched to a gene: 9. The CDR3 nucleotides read TGTGCCAGCTACAGGGGTATGGGGGAAAAACTGTTTTTT. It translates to CASYRGMGEKLFF.

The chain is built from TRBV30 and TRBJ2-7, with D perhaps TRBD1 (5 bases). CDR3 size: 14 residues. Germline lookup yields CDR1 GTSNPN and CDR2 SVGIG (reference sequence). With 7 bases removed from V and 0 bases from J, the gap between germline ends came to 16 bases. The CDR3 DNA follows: TGTGCCTTTAAAACCCCAGGGCCCTCCTACGAGCAGTACTTC. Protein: CAFKTPGPSYEQYF.

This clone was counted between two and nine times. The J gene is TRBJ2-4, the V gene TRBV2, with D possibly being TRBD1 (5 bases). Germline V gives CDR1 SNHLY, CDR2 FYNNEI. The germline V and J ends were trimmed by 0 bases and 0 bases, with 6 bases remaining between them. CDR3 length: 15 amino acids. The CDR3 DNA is TGTGCCAGCAGTGAAGCCCAGGGAGCCAAAAACATTCAGTACTTC. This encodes CASSEAQGAKNIQYF.

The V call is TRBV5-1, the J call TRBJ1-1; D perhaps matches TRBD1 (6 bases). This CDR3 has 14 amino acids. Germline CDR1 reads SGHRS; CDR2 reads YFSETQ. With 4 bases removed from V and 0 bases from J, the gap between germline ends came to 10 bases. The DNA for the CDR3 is TGCGCCAGCAGCCCGGGGGCCATGAACACTGAAGCTTTCTTT. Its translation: CASSPGAMNTEAFF.

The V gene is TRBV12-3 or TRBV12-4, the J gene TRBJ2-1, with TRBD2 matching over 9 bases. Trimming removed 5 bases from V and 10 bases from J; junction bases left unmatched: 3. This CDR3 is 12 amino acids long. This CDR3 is CASSQTSGEQFF. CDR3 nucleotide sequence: TGTGCCAGCAGTCAGACTAGCGGCGAGCAGTTCTTC.

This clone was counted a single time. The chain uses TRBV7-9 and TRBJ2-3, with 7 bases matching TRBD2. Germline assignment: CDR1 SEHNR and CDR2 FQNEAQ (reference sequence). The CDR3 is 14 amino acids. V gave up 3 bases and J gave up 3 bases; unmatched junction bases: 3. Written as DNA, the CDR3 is TGTGCCAGCAGCTTTTCAGCGGGGACAGATACGCAGTATTTT. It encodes CASSFSAGTDTQYF.

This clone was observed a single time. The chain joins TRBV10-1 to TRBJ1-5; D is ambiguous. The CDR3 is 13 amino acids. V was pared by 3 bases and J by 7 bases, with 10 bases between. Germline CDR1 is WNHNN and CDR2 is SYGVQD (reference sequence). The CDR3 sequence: CASSDYGEQPQHF. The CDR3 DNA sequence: TGCGCCAGCAGTGATTACGGTGAACAGCCCCAGCATTTT.

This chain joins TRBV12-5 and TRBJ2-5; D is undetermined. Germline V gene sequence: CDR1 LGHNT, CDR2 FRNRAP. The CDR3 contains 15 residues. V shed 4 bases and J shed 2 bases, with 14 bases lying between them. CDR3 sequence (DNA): TGTGCTAGTGGTTCTCCTCCAGCGACACAAGAGACCCAGTACTTC. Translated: CASGSPPATQETQYF.

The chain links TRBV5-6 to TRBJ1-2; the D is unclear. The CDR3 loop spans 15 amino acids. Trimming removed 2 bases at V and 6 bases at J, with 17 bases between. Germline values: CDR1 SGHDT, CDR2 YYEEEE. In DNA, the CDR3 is TGTGCCAGCAGCTTTTCGAGGGCTCGCCTAAATGGCTACACCTTC. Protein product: CASSFSRARLNGYTF.

CDR3 in amino acids: CASSTGFTQYF. The CDR3 coding sequence is TGTGCCAGCAGTACAGGGTTTACGCAGTATTTT. The chain uses TRBV6-2 or TRBV6-3 and TRBJ2-3; tentatively, D is TRBD1 (6 bases). This CDR3 contains 11 residues. The germline CDR1 and CDR2 sequences are MNHEY and SVGEGT. V lost 5 bases and J 8 bases, leaving 8 bases between the germline ends.

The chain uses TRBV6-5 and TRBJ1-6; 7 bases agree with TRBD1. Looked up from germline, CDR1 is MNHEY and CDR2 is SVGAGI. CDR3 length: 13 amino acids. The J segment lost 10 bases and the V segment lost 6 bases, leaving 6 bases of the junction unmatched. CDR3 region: CASRMTGQSPLHF. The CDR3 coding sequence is TGTGCCAGCAGAATGACAGGGCAATCACCCCTCCACTTT.